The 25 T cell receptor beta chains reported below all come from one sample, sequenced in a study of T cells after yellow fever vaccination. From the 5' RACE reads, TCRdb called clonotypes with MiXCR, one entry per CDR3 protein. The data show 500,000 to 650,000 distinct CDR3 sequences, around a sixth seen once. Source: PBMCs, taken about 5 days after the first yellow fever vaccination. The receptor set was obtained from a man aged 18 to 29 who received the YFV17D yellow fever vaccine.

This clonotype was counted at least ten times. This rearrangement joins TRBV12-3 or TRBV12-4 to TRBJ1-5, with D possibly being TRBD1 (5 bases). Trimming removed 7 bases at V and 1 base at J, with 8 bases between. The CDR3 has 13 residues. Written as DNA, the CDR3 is TGTGCCAGCACCCGGGACAGCAATCAGCCCCAGCATTTT. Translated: CASTRDSNQPQHF.

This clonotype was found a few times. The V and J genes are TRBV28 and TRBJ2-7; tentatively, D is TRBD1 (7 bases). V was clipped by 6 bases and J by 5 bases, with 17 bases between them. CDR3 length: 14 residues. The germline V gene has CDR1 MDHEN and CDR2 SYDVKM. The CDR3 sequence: CASSGGGGRNEQYV. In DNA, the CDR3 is TGTGCCAGCAGCGGAGGGGGCGGGCGTAACGAGCAGTACGTC.

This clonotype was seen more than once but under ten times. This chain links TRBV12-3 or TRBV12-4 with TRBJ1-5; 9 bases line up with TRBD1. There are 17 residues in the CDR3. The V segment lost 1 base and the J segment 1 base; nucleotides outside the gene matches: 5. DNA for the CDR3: TGTGCCAGCAGTTTAGGGAAGGACAGGGGAAGCAATCAGCCCCAGCATTTT. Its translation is CASSLGKDRGSNQPQHF.

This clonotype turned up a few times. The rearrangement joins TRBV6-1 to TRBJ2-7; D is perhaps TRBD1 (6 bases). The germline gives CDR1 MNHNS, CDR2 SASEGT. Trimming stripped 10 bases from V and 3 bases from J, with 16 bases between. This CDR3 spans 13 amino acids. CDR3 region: CATTGSEDYEQYF. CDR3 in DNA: TGTGCCACGACAGGTAGCGAGGACTACGAGCAGTACTTC.

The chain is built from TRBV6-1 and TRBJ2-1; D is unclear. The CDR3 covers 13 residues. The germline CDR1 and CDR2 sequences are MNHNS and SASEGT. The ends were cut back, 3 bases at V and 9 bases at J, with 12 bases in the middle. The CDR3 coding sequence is TGTGCCAGCAGTGATAGAGAATCGGGTGAGCAGTTCTTC. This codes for CASSDRESGEQFF.

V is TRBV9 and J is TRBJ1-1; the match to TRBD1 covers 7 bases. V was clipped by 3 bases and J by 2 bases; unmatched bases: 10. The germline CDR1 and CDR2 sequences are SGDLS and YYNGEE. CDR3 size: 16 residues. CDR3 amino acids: CASSGGGGVVNTEAFF. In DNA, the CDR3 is TGTGCCAGCAGCGGAGGAGGGGGCGTTGTTAACACTGAAGCTTTCTTT. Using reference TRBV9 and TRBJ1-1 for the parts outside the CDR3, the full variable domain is DSGVTQTPKHLITATGQRVTLRCSPRSGDLSVYWYQQSLDQGLQFLIQYYNGEERAKGNILERFSAQQFPDLHSELNLSSLELGDSALYFCASSGGGGVVNTEAFFGQGTRLTVV.

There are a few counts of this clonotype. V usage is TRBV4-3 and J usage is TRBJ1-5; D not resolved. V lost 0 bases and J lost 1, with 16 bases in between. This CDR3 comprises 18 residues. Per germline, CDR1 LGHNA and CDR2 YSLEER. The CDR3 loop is CASSQEFLVLGSNQPQHF. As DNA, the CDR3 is TGCGCCAGCAGCCAAGAGTTTCTCGTGTTAGGGAGCAATCAGCCCCAGCATTTT.

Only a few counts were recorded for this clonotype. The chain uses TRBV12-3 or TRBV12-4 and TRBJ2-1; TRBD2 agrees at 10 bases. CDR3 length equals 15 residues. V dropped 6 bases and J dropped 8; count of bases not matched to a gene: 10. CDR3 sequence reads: CASRPMSGGADEQFF. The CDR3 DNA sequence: TGTGCCAGCAGACCCATGAGCGGGGGGGCCGATGAGCAGTTCTTC.

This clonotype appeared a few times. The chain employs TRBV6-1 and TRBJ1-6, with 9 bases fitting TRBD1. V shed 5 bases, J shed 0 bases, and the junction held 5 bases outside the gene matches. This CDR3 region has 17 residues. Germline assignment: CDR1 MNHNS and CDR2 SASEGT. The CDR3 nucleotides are TGTGCCAGCAGTACCGGACAGGGGAGCTCCTATAATTCACCCCTCCACTTT. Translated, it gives CASSTGQGSSYNSPLHF.

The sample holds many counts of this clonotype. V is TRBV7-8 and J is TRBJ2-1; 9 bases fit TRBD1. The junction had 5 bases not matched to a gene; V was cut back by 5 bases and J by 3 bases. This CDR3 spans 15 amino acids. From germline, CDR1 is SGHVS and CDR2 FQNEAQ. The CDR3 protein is CASSVTGGLYNEQFF. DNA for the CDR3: TGTGCCAGCAGCGTGACAGGGGGACTCTACAATGAGCAGTTCTTC.

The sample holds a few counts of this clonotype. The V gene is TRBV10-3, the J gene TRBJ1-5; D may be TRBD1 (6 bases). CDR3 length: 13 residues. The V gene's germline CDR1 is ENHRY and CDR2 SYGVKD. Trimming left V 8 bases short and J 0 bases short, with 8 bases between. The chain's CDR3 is CAIGGHSNQPQHF. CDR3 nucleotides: TGTGCCATCGGGGGACATAGCAATCAGCCCCAGCATTTT.

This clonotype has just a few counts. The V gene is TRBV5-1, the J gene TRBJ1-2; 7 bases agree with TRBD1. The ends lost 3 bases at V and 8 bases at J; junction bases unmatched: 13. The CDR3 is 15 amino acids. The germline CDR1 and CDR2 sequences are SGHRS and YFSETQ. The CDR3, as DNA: TGCGCCAGCAGCTGGGGGGACAGCACCTCTGGGGGCTACACCTTC. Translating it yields CASSWGDSTSGGYTF.

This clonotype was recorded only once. This chain's CDR3 is CASSPQPMSNQPQHF. Written as DNA, the CDR3 is TGTGCCAGCAGCCCACAGCCTATGAGCAATCAGCCCCAGCATTTT. The chain joins TRBV6-1 to TRBJ1-5; no definite D call. Germline assignment: CDR1 MNHNS and CDR2 SASEGT. The germline V and J ends were trimmed by 6 bases and 1 base, with 13 bases remaining between them. This CDR3 has 15 residues.

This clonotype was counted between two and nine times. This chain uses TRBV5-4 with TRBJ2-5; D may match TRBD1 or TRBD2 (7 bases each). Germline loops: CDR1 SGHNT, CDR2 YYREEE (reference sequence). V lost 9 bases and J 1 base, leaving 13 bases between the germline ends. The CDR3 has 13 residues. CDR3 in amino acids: CATRGGFQETQYF. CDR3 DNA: TGTGCCACCAGGGGGGGATTCCAAGAGACCCAGTACTTC.

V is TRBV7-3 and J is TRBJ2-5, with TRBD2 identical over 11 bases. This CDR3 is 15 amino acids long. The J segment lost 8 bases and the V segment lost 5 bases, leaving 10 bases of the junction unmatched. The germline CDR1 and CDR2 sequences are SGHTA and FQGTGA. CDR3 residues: CASSVNSGGAETQYF. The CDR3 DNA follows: TGTGCCAGCAGCGTCAATAGCGGGGGGGCTGAAACCCAGTACTTC.

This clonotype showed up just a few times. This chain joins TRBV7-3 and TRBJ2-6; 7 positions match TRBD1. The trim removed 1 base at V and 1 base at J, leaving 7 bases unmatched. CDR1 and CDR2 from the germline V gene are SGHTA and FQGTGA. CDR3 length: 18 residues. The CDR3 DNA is TGTGCCAGCAGCTTAATGGCAGGGGGTGTATCTGGGGCCAACGTCCTGACTTTC. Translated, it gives CASSLMAGGVSGANVLTF.

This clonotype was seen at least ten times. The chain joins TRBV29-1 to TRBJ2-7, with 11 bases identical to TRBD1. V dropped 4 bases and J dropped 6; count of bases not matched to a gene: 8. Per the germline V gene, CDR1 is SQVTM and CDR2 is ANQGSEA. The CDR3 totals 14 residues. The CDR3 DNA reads TGCAGCGTTGTAGTGGAGGACAGGGGGCCCGAGCAGTACGTC. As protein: CSVVVEDRGPEQYV.

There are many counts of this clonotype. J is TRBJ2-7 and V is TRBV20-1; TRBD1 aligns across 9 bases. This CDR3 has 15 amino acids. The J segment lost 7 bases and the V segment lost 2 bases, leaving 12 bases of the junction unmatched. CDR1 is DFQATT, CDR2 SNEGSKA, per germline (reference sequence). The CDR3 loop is CSARIVGQGLGEQYF. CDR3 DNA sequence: TGCAGTGCTAGAATCGTGGGACAGGGCTTAGGGGAGCAGTACTTC.

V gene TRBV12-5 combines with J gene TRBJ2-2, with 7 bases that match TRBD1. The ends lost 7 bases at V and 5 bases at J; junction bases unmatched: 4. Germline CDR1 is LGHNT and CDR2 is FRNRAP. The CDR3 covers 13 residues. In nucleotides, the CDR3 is TGTGCTAGTGAGCTACAGGGGACCGGGGAGCTGTTTTTT. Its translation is CASELQGTGELFF. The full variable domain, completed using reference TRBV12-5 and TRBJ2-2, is DARVTQTPRHKVTEMGQEVTMRCQPILGHNTVFWYRQTMMQGLELLAYFRNRAPLDDSGMPKDRFSAEMPDATLATLKIQPSEPRDSAVYFCASELQGTGELFFGEGSRLTVL.

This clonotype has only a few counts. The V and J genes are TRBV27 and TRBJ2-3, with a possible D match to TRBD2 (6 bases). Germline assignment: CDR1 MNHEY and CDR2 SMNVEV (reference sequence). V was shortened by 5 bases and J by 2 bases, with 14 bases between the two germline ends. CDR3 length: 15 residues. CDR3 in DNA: TGTGCCAGCAGTAAGAGGGCGGGGACCACAGATACGCAGTATTTT. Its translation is CASSKRAGTTDTQYF.

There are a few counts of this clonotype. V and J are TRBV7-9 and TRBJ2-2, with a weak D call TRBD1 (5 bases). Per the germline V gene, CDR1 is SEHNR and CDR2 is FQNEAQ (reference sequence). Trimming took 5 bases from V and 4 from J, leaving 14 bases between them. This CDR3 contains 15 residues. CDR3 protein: CASSPMAGITGELFF. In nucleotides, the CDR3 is TGTGCCAGCAGCCCGATGGCAGGGATCACCGGGGAGCTGTTTTTT.

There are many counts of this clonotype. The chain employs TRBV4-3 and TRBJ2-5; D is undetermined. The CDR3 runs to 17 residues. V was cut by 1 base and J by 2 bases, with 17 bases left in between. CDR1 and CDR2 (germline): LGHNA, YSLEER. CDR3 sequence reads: CASSQGAHYGEQETQYF. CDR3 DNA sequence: TGCGCCAGCAGCCAAGGGGCTCATTATGGGGAACAAGAGACCCAGTACTTC.

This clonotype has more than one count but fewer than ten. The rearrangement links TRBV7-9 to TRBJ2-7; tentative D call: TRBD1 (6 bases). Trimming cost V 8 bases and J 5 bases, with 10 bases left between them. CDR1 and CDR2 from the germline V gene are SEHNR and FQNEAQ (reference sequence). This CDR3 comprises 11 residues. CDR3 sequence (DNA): TGTGCCAGCGGGGGCAGTAACGAGCAGTACTTC. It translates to CASGGSNEQYF.

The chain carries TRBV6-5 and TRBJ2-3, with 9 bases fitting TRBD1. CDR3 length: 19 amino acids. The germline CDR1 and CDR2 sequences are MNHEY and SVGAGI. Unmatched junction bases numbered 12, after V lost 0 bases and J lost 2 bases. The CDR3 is CASSYSNPWRDRDTDTQYF. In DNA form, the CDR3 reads TGTGCCAGCAGTTACTCTAATCCTTGGCGGGACAGGGACACAGATACGCAGTATTTT.

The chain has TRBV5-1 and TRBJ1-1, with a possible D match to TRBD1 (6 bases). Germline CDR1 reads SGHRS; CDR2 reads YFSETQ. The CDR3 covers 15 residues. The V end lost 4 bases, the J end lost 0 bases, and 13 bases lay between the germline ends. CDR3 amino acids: CASSPRQAMNTEAFF. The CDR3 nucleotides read TGCGCCAGCAGCCCAAGACAGGCGATGAACACTGAAGCTTTCTTT.